The 4 T cell receptor beta chains reported below all come from one sample, sequenced in a study of T cell responses to AZD1222 COVID-19 vaccine. Assay: immunoSEQ multiplex PCR; the TCRdb copy retains only in-frame clones and omits some. The sample consists of approximately 13,000 clones, 84% of them appearing once. The material sequenced was peripheral blood, taken 28 days after the second AZD1222 dose. The origin of the receptors is an adult who received the AZD1222 COVID-19 vaccine.

In this sample, this clone turned up once. The chain has TRBV25-1 and TRBJ1-2, with D possibly TRBD1 on 6 matching bases. The CDR3 is made up of 16 amino acids. V lost 6 bases and J lost 2, with 19 bases in between. Per the germline V gene, CDR1 is MGHDK and CDR2 is SYGVNS. For the CDR3, the DNA is TGTGCCAGCAGCGCTAATGTTGGGGGCCTAAACTATGGCTACACCTTC. Translated: CASSANVGGLNYGYTF.

The chain links TRBV12-5 to TRBJ2-1; D may be TRBD1 or TRBD2 (5 bases each). The V end lost 1 base, the J end lost 4 bases, and 11 bases lay between the germline ends. The CDR3 runs to 15 residues. Germline lookup yields CDR1 LGHNT and CDR2 FRNRAP. The DNA of the CDR3 is TGTGCTAGTGGTTTGGCTGGGACGGATTACAATGAGCAGTTCTTC. As protein: CASGLAGTDYNEQFF. Together with reference TRBV12-5 and TRBJ2-1, the CDR3 gives the full variable domain: DARVTQTPRHKVTEMGQEVTMRCQPILGHNTVFWYRQTMMQGLELLAYFRNRAPLDDSGMPKDRFSAEMPDATLATLKIQPSEPRDSAVYFCASGLAGTDYNEQFFGPGTRLTVL.

This sequence joins TRBV27 and TRBJ2-3, with D hard to call. Trimming left V 4 bases short and J 5 bases short, with 13 bases between. CDR1 is MNHEY, CDR2 SMNVEV, per germline (reference sequence). The CDR3 covers 14 residues. CDR3 sequence: CASSWRNFLDTQYF. DNA of the CDR3: TGTGCCAGCAGTTGGCGAAATTTCCTAGATACGCAGTATTTT.

The chain carries TRBV7-2 and TRBJ2-1, with TRBD2 matching over 8 bases. The V gene's germline CDR1 is SGHTA and CDR2 FQGNSA. The CDR3 has 18 amino acids. V was pared by 8 bases and J by 0 bases, with 15 bases of the junction left unmatched. Written as DNA, the CDR3 is TGTGCCAGCGTAGGGCGGGGGGTCACAAGGGGCTCCTACAATGAGCAGTTCTTC. Residues: CASVGRGVTRGSYNEQFF.